The clone carrying this TCR beta chain was picked up a small number of times. This specimen comes from a study of blood T cell repertoires in COVID-19. Residents of 20 to 25 US areas, aged roughly 18 to 89 years, made up the participants. The data were produced by immunoSEQ multiplex PCR, yet TCRdb's version contains in-frame clones alone and is incomplete. Seen here are under 250,000 clones, 80% to 90% observed once, and the top ten hold over 2.5%. This CDR3 region has 13 residues. Trimming stripped 8 bases from V and 13 bases from J, with 18 bases between. The sequenced sample was PBMCs or T cells enriched from blood (not recorded which). The receptor comes from a woman aged 40 to 50 who had been exposed to COVID-19. The V gene is TRBV12-3 or TRBV12-4, the J gene TRBJ1-6, with D perhaps TRBD1 (5 bases). CDR3 in DNA: TGTGCCAGCCAAGATCAGAGCGGGGCTCCCCTCCACTTT. Protein product: CASQDQSGAPLHF.